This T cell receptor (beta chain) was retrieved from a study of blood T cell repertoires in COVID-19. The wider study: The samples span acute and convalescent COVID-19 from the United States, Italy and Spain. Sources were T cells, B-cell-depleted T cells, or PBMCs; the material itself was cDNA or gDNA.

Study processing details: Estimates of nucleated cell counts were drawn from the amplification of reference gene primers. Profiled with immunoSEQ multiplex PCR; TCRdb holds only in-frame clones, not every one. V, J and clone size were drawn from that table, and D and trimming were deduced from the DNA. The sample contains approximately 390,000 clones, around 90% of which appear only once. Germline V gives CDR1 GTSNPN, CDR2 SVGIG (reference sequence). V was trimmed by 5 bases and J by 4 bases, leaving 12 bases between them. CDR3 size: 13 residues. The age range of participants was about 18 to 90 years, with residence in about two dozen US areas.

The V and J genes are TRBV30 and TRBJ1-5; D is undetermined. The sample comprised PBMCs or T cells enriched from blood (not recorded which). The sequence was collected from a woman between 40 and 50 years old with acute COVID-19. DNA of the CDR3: TGTGCCTGGGGCGGAGGGCGGAATCAGCCCCAGCATTTT. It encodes CAWGGGRNQPQHF.